A selection of T cell receptor beta chains follows, all from one sample in a study of PD-L1 blockade in urothelial cancer. The protocol was immunoSEQ multiplex PCR, while the TCRdb copy is restricted to in-frame clones and leaves out a portion. The table has about 42,000 clones, 81% seen once. The starting material was PBMCs, obtained around atezolizumab (anti-PD-L1) treatment. The receptors here all came from a man between 65 and 80 years old with urothelial cancer. CDR3s include the opening cysteine and the closing phenylalanine or tryptophan. A D gene is named only where the DNA matches it firmly. Only some rows state a clone size, as once, few, many or a class for expanded clones.

v_gene	d_gene	abundance	j_gene	CDR3nt	CDR3aa
TRBV2	TRBD2	.	TRBJ2-1	TGTGCCAGCACCTTCGGACTAGCCACCTACAATGAGCAGTTCTTC	CASTFGLATYNEQFF
TRBV7-3	.	.	TRBJ1-2	TGTGCCAGCAGCTTAACCCATACAGGGCGAAGGGGCTACACCTTC	CASSLTHTGRRGYTF
TRBV6-1	.	.	TRBJ2-7	TGTGCCAGCAGACTTTCAGGACAGTCTTCCTACGAGCAGTACTTC	CASRLSGQSSYEQYF
TRBV28	.	.	TRBJ2-1	TGTGCCAGCAGTCTGGACAACTACAATGAGCAGTTCTTC	CASSLDNYNEQFF
TRBV11-2	TRBD1	.	TRBJ2-2	TGTGCCAGCAGCCCGGGACAGGGTCTTTCCGGGGAGCTGTTTTTT	CASSPGQGLSGELFF
TRBV7-3	TRBD1	once	TRBJ2-7	TGTGCCAGCAGCTTGGGGGCAGGGGGCTCGTACGAGCAGTACTTC	CASSLGAGGSYEQYF
TRBV2	TRBD2	.	TRBJ2-1	TGTGCCAGCAGTGCACTAGCTAGCGGGAGTCTCTATGAGCAGTTCTTC	CASSALASGSLYEQFF
TRBV10-3	TRBD1	.	TRBJ2-3	TGTGCCATTGGAGGGGACAGGGGCACAGATACGCAGTATTTT	CAIGGDRGTDTQYF
TRBV19	TRBD2	.	TRBJ2-1	TGTGCCAGTAGTATAGCCCTAGCGGGTAAGTCCTCCTACAATGAGCAGTTCTTC	CASSIALAGKSSYNEQFF
TRBV29-1	.	.	TRBJ1-1	TGCAGCGTAGAGACAGCCAGTGAAGCTTTCTTT	CSVETASEAFF
TRBV28	TRBD1	.	TRBJ1-2	TGTGCCAGCAGGTCCGGGACAGGGGGCGAAGGATGGGGCTACACCTTC	CASRSGTGGEGWGYTF
TRBV6-1	.	.	TRBJ1-1	TGTGCCAGCAACTTCCAAGTTAACACTGAAGCTTTCTTT	CASNFQVNTEAFF
TRBV27	.	.	TRBJ2-3	TGTGCCAGCAGTTTCTCAGGGGAATCAGATACGCAGTATTTT	CASSFSGESDTQYF
TRBV9	TRBD1	.	TRBJ1-3	TGTGCCAGCAGCTCTTTGACAGGGGTTGGAAACACCATATATTTT	CASSSLTGVGNTIYF
TRBV28	.	.	TRBJ1-1	TGTGCCAGCAGTTCAGGGCTGGCGAACACTGAAGCTTTCTTT	CASSSGLANTEAFF
TRBV9	TRBD2	.	TRBJ2-1	TGTGCCAGCAGCGCCCCCCGGCGGGAGTTCGATGAGCAGTTCTTC	CASSAPRREFDEQFF
TRBV11-3	.	.	TRBJ1-4	TGTGCCAGCAGCTCGTCCTTGGGACATTTTAATGAAAAACTGTTTTTT	CASSSSLGHFNEKLFF
TRBV6-6	TRBD2	.	TRBJ2-1	TGTGCCAGCAGTTCCGGACTAGCGGAATGGCAGTTCTTC	CASSSGLAEWQFF
TRBV13	.	few	TRBJ1-2	TGTGCCAGCAACCTACAGGGAAACTATGGCTACACCTTC	CASNLQGNYGYTF
TRBV6-5	TRBD1	.	TRBJ2-7	TGTGCCAGCAGAAAATCCGGGACAGAAGCCTACGAGCAGTACTTC	CASRKSGTEAYEQYF
TRBV7-9	TRBD2	.	TRBJ2-5	TGTGCCAGCAGGCGACTAGCGGGAGGGCCCGGGGAGACCCAGTACTTC	CASRRLAGGPGETQYF
TRBV15	.	medium-sized	TRBJ1-5	TGTGCCACCAGCAGAGTAGATGGCAATCAGCCCCAGCATTTT	CATSRVDGNQPQHF
TRBV4-3	.	once	TRBJ2-5	TGCGCCAGCGGAATGGAGCGAGAAGAGACCCAGTACTTC	CASGMEREETQYF
TRBV5-4	.	.	TRBJ2-5	TGTGCCAGCAGCTTGGAAAAAACGGGACAAGAGACCCAGTACTTC	CASSLEKTGQETQYF
TRBV13	TRBD1	few	TRBJ1-2	TGTGCCAGCAGCTTAGGGACAGGGGGATATGGCTACACCTTC	CASSLGTGGYGYTF
TRBV6-4	.	.	TRBJ2-2	TGTGCCAGCAGTGAGCGTAGCATAGGAGACGTCGACACCGGGGAGCTGTTTTTT	CASSERSIGDVDTGELFF
TRBV27	.	.	TRBJ1-1	TGTGCCAGCAGTTATGGGGGCAACACTGAAGCTTTCTTT	CASSYGGNTEAFF
TRBV6-1	TRBD1	many	TRBJ1-5	TGTGCCAGCAGTCAGACAGGGGATCAGCCCCAGCATTTT	CASSQTGDQPQHF
TRBV9	TRBD1	.	TRBJ1-2	TGTGCCAGCAGCCCGGCGGGACAGGGACTCTATGGCTACACCTTC	CASSPAGQGLYGYTF
TRBV5-6	.	.	TRBJ2-5	TGTGCCAGCAGCTTGGCAGGGAAGGAGACCCAGTACTTC	CASSLAGKETQYF
TRBV28	.	.	TRBJ2-2	TGTGCCAGCAGTTCGAGGGGGTTGGACACCGGGGAGCTGTTTTTT	CASSSRGLDTGELFF
TRBV5-1	.	.	TRBJ1-1	TGCGCCAGCAGCAGGCAGGGGAGTTGGACTGAAGCTTTCTTT	CASSRQGSWTEAFF
TRBV5-6	.	.	TRBJ2-2	TGTGCCAGCAGCTTAGAACAGGGAATGTACGCCGGGGAGCTGTTTTTT	CASSLEQGMYAGELFF
TRBV5-1	.	.	TRBJ2-1	TGCGCCAGCAGCTTTTTTGGCAACAATGAGCAGTTCTTC	CASSFFGNNEQFF
TRBV4-3	.	.	TRBJ2-4	TGCGCCAGCAGCCAAGATACCAGGGTCGGGAACATTCAGTACTTC	CASSQDTRVGNIQYF
TRBV11-3	.	.	TRBJ2-7	TGTGCCAGCAGCAAGGACAGCAACGAGCAGTACTTC	CASSKDSNEQYF
TRBV6-1	TRBD1	.	TRBJ2-1	TGTGCCAGCATTGCCGGGACAGGGGGTTACAATGAGCAGTTCTTC	CASIAGTGGYNEQFF
TRBV6-1	TRBD2	.	TRBJ2-7	TGTGCCAGCAGCCTAGCGGGAGAAACCTACGAGCAGTACTTC	CASSLAGETYEQYF
TRBV29-1	TRBD1	.	TRBJ1-2	TGCAGCGTGGCGCCAGGGGGAAACTATGGCTACACCTTC	CSVAPGGNYGYTF
TRBV28	TRBD1	.	TRBJ2-3	TGTGCCAGCAGTTCGGGACAGCAGACAGATACGCAGTATTTT	CASSSGQQTDTQYF
TRBV10-1	.	.	TRBJ2-7	TGCGCCAGCAGCGATTACAGGTCTCCGACCTACGAGCAGTACTTC	CASSDYRSPTYEQYF
TRBV7-9	TRBD2	.	TRBJ2-7	TGTGCCAGCAGCTCACTCCGGGAGGGCCTCTACGAGCAGTACTTC	CASSSLREGLYEQYF
TRBV11-2	.	.	TRBJ2-2	TGTGCCAGCAGCTTAGATCAGACAGCCGCGAACACCGGGGAGCTGTTTTTT	CASSLDQTAANTGELFF
TRBV10-1	TRBD2	few	TRBJ2-5	TGCGCCAGCAGTGAGTGGTCGGCTAGCGGAGAGACCCAGTACTTC	CASSEWSASGETQYF
TRBV4-1	TRBD1	few	TRBJ1-4	TGCGCCAGCAGCCAATTATTATACAGGGGCGTCGAAAAACTGTTTTTT	CASSQLLYRGVEKLFF
TRBV5-4	TRBD2	.	TRBJ2-1	TGTGCCAGCAGCTTGCGCGGGAGTTCGAATGAGCAGTTCTTC	CASSLRGSSNEQFF
TRBV2	TRBD2	.	TRBJ2-7	TGTGCCAGCAGACTAGCGGGAAACTACGAGCAGTACTTC	CASRLAGNYEQYF
TRBV7-3	.	.	TRBJ1-1	TGTGCCAGCAGCGCAACCCTCTCCGGGGGGACTGAAGCTTTCTTT	CASSATLSGGTEAFF
TRBV7-2	.	.	TRBJ2-7	TGTGCCAGCAGCTTACAGGGCCACGAGCAGTACTTC	CASSLQGHEQYF
TRBV28	.	.	TRBJ1-5	TGTGCCAGCAGTTTAATAAAGGTACGAATGGCGACACAGCCCCAGCATTTT	CASSLIKVRMATQPQHF
TRBV28	TRBD2	.	TRBJ2-1	TGTGCCAGCAGTCCTCGGGGGGAAATCGACAATGAGCAGTTCTTC	CASSPRGEIDNEQFF
TRBV15	TRBD2	.	TRBJ2-7	TGTGCCACCGCCGGCGATTCTAGCGGGAGTCAGGAGCAGTACTTC	CATAGDSSGSQEQYF
TRBV7-9	.	.	TRBJ1-2	TGTGCCAGCAGCCTAACCGTGGGGGCGTACGGCTACACCTTC	CASSLTVGAYGYTF
TRBV6-5	.	.	TRBJ1-2	TGTGCCAGCAGCCCTGGTACAGGGCCCGTTTATGGCTACACCTTC	CASSPGTGPVYGYTF
TRBV4-2	TRBD2	.	TRBJ2-1	TGTGCCAGCAGCCAAGGACTAGCGGGAGCGAATGAGCAGTTCTTC	CASSQGLAGANEQFF